The entry below describes one TCR beta chain. In the original analysis: Quantification of nucleated cells was approximated via reference gene primer amplification. TCRdb's copy holds only in-frame clones and misses some; the assay was immunoSEQ multiplex PCR. The V and J calls and clone size were taken over from that table, and D and trimming were inferred from the DNA. This sample has around 230,000 clones, with about nine tenths found just once. CDR1 is SGHAT and CDR2 is FQNNGV in the germline V gene. Trimming removed 3 bases from V and 6 bases from J, with 17 bases in between. This CDR3 contains 15 residues. This specimen comes from a study of blood T cell repertoires in COVID-19. Study-wide context: Sites in the United States, Italy and Spain provided acute and convalescent COVID-19 samples. In each case, the material was cDNA or gDNA derived from T cells, B-cell-depleted T cells, or PBMCs.

The rearrangement joins TRBV11-2 to TRBJ1-1; TRBD1 is a possible D gene (6 bases). The receptor was isolated from a man in his fifties or sixties who had recovered from COVID-19. The sequenced material came from peripheral blood. CDR3: CASSLVPQGLAEAFF. The CDR3 bases are TGTGCCAGCAGCTTGGTACCCCAGGGGTTAGCTGAAGCTTTCTTT.